This TCR beta chain was documented in a study of cytomegalovirus exposure and HLA in healthy donors. Points from the study as a whole: As a later analysis showed, several of the most significant clusters appeared to be linked to common viral pathogens.

This CDR3 region has 14 residues. V lost 1 base to trimming and J lost 3 bases, with 7 bases between them. Germline CDR1 LNHDA, CDR2 SQIVND (reference sequence). The study ran its PCR with 60 Vbeta and 13 Jbeta primers. Using immunoSEQ multiplex PCR, the repertoire was profiled, and TCRdb retains in-frame clones only, with some absent. The table has around 80,000 clones, around 78% seen once. A word on this clone: Its antigen remains unidentified.

The V call is TRBV19, the J call TRBJ1-5; D call uncertain. Sequenced material: PBMCs. The clonotype was recovered from a man aged 35 to 55 in good health and CMV-seronegative. This chain's CDR3 is CASSIGQYNQPQHF. CDR3 DNA sequence: TGTGCCAGTAGTATAGGGCAGTACAATCAGCCCCAGCATTTT.